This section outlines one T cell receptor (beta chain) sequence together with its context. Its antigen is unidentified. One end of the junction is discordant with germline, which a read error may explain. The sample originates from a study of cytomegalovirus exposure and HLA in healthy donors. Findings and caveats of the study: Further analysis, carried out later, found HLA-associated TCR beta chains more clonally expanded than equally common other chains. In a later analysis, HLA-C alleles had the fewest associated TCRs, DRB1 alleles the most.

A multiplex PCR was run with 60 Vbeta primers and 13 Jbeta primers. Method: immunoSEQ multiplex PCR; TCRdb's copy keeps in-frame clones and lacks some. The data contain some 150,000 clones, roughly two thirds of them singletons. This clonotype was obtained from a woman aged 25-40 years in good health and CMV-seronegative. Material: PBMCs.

CDR3 bases: TGCACCAGCAGCTTGTTCACTAGCACAGATACGCAGTATTTT. Protein sequence: CTSSLFTSTDTQYF. The V gene is TRBV5-1, the J gene TRBJ2-3; D remains ambiguous. The CDR3 has 14 residues. Germline-derived CDR1 and CDR2 are SGHRS and YFSETQ.